This TCR beta chain was recorded in a study of T cells in Graves' hyperthyroidism and ophthalmopathy (dated by TCRdb to about 2019). Notes on the research overall: Peripheral blood samples were taken at initial diagnosis, before any treatment was given. The study also compared thyroid tissue and blood T-cell repertoires from more than 5 Graves' hyperthyroidism patients. To identify TCR V-J signatures that set the groups apart, the researchers used a discovery cohort of 90 to 100 patients, made up of around 42 with Graves' ophthalmopathy and some 58 with stable Graves' hyperthyroidism. Whether ophthalmopathy could be predicted prospectively was tested in an independent validation cohort made up of under 20 hyperthyroidism patients plus 17 patients who later progressed to ophthalmopathy. After sampling, hyperthyroidism patients received methimazole starting at 30 mg daily, and ophthalmopathy patients received high-dose intravenous methylprednisolone. For training and testing, the 100 or so patients in the discovery cohort were randomly divided in a 7:3 ratio. The paper describes TCR Vbeta CDR3 sequencing of 135 peripheral blood samples, made up of roughly 45 ophthalmopathy patients, around 73 hyperthyroidism patients and 17 progressor patients. Overall study results and their limits: In validation, the model predicted progression to ophthalmopathy with just under 71% sensitivity and less than 80% specificity, a median of 6.5 months before onset. Most expanded thyroid clonotypes (frequency above 0.001) were also detected in blood, suggesting blood repertoires may reflect thyroid immune responses. A 13 V-J signature model separated ophthalmopathy from stable hyperthyroidism, with just over 85% sensitivity and 81.08% specificity in cross-validation and 80%/75% in testing. No statistical method was used to set the sample size in advance, and investigators knew the group allocation.

Hyperthyroidism patients were newly diagnosed, with disease duration under 2 months, and aged 18 to 65 years. The study excluded patients with uncontrolled infections, other autoimmune diseases, pregnancy or lactation. Diagnoses relied on clinical symptoms, serum thyroxine and TRAb, thyroid ultrasound and orbital computed tomography. Blood from progressor patients was collected at the time of first diagnosis with hyperthyroidism, before any ophthalmopathy symptoms had appeared. PBMCs were isolated from 10 ml of fresh peripheral blood by Ficoll-Paque density gradient centrifugation. Patients classed as progressors first received a Graves' hyperthyroidism diagnosis and then went on to develop ophthalmopathy during follow-up. Trizol reagent was used to extract total RNA, and RNA quality was then checked on an Agilent 2100 Bioanalyzer. Amplification of TCR beta CDR3 regions was carried out from RNA transcripts. For the first round of RT-PCR on the TCR CDR3, the HTBI primer set was used together with the Qiagen OneStep RT-PCR kit. Libraries were constructed in a second round of multiplex PCR, after which size selection and purification were performed. Libraries were sequenced paired-end with 100 bp reads on an Illumina HiSeq2000. On the authors' methods: SOAPnuke was used to process the raw data, with reads discarded if the reads contained adapters or uncalled bases, had a mean Phred below 15, or lacked an exact constant-primer or identifier match. COPE v1.2.5 was used to merge high-quality paired reads, and clonotypes were defined as unique nucleotide sequences. MiTCR v1.1 was used to align clonotypes to the IMGT TRBV, TRBD and TRBJ reference segments. The analysis included only V-J combinations with a frequency above 0.0001, which together covered roughly 99% of the repertoires. A TCS score was defined as the ratio of F50 (clonal expansion) to E x V (chaos), with BLOSUM62-based TCRdist applied between CDR3 peptides within each V-J. Welch's t-statistics and random forest reduced roughly 530 V-J features to roughly 13, which were used in a naive Bayes classifier (R e1071). The raw public reads went through TCRdb reprocessing: fastp at Q25, MiXCR clone calling, in-frame beta chains kept. Identical CDR3 protein sequences are pooled into one entry, listed with their most common genes and DNA. What appears here as the V and J calls and clone size reflects TCRdb's work, not the paper's. The sample table records hundreds of thousands of distinct CDR3 sequences; 25% to 30% of these occur just once. About a quarter of the sample goes to the ten largest clones.

Comment on this clonotype: Its antigen specificity is not known. Base qualities were left out, and no much larger clone turns up one base away.

Sequenced sample: blood. This clonotype was sampled from a man between 35 and 55 years old with Graves' hyperthyroidism that later progressed to Graves' ophthalmopathy.

The CDR3 reads as follows: CASTITAGASYEQYF. The base sequence is TGTGCCAGCACTATCACTGCGGGAGCTTCCTACGAGCAGTACTTC. This receptor chain uses TRBV28 and TRBJ2-7, with 7 middle bases fitting TRBD2. The germline V gene supplies CDR1 MDHEN and CDR2 SYDVKM. CDR3 length: 15 amino acids, cysteine to phenylalanine. Only the CDR3 portion is preserved as DNA: 45 bases, with reading frame beginning at the first base. At the junction V is shortened by 7 bases and J by 1 base; bases outside the gene matches: 10.